This record concerns one T cell receptor beta chain sequence. The source of the sample is a study of cytomegalovirus exposure and HLA in healthy donors. CDR3 size: 17 residues. Germline V CDR1 and CDR2: MGHRA, YSYEKL. Trimming shortened V by 0 bases and J by 0 bases, and 14 bases separated the two germline ends. PCR amplification relied on 60 Vbeta primers (plus 13 Jbeta primers). This table comes from immunoSEQ multiplex PCR, and its TCRdb copy is limited to in-frame clones, with some not included. Here the sample spans approximately 80,000 clones, roughly 64% being singletons. This rearrangement joins TRBV4-1 to TRBJ1-1; possible D gene TRBD1, 5 bases. Sample: PBMCs. The clonotype originates from a woman between 40 and 50 years old in good health and CMV-seropositive. This CDR3 reads CASSQDGAGLMNTEAFF. The DNA of the CDR3 is TGCGCCAGCAGCCAAGATGGGGCAGGGCTCATGAACACTGAAGCTTTCTTT.